The 8 T cell receptor beta chains in this list originate from one sample, sequenced in a study of blood T cell repertoires in COVID-19. Sequencing was performed with immunoSEQ multiplex PCR; in TCRdb, only in-frame clones are kept and a portion is missing. The repertoire holds approximately 280,000 clones, with around 88% as singletons. Sequenced sample: peripheral blood. The receptors here all came from a woman aged 25 to 39 who had recovered from COVID-19.

The V gene is TRBV4-1, the J gene TRBJ1-6, with a possible D match to TRBD1 (6 bases). Trimming removed 1 base from V and 12 bases from J, with 13 bases in between. CDR1 MGHRA and CDR2 YSYEKL come from the germline V gene. The CDR3 spans 14 residues. The CDR3 sequence is CASSQGAGGLPLHF. The CDR3 nucleotides are TGCGCCAGCAGCCAAGGAGCGGGGGGCTTACCCCTCCACTTT.

The rearrangement joins TRBV7-2 to TRBJ1-1; TRBD1 matches at 10 bases. Germline V gene data show CDR1 as SGHTA and CDR2 as FQGNSA. The V gene end was trimmed by 3 bases and the J gene end by 12 bases; junction bases not matched to a gene: 10. The CDR3 totals 14 residues. Written as DNA, the CDR3 is TGTGCCAGCAGCTTCAGTCTCGGGACAGGGGTTTCTTTCTTT. It encodes CASSFSLGTGVSFF.

V is TRBV4-1 and J is TRBJ2-2; a possible D gene is TRBD1 (5 bases). The CDR3 runs to 15 residues. V shed 3 bases and J shed 4 bases, with 12 bases lying between them. Per the germline V gene, CDR1 is MGHRA and CDR2 is YSYEKL. As DNA, the CDR3 is TGCGCCAGCAGCCAGCTTCAGGGAAGCACCGGGGAGCTGTTTTTT. Amino acids: CASSQLQGSTGELFF.

The J gene is TRBJ2-7, the V gene TRBV11-2; D is perhaps TRBD1 (5 bases). In germline, CDR1 is SGHAT, CDR2 FQNNGV. This CDR3 comprises 14 residues. V lost 5 bases, J lost 4 bases, and 15 bases lay in between. The CDR3 loop is CASSPGQDSYEQYF. Here the CDR3 DNA reads TGTGCCAGCAGCCCCGGACAAGATTCGTACGAGCAGTACTTC. The full variable domain, its missing parts supplied by reference TRBV11-2 and TRBJ2-7, is EAGVAQSPRYKIIEKRQSVAFWCNPISGHATLYWYQQILGQGPKLLIQFQNNGVVDDSQLPKDRFSAERLKGVDSTLKIQPAKLEDSAVYLCASSPGQDSYEQYFGPGTRLTVT.

This clone has a handful of counts. This sequence joins TRBV6-5 and TRBJ2-5; D unresolved. The CDR3 extends over 14 amino acids. CDR1 is MNHEY and CDR2 is SVGAGI in the germline V gene. V lost 7 bases, J lost 4 bases, and 16 bases lay in between. The CDR3: CASNPRPGGETQYF. The CDR3 DNA reads TGTGCCAGCAATCCCCGGCCCGGCGGAGAGACCCAGTACTTC.

V and J are TRBV7-9 and TRBJ2-2; maybe TRBD1 (6 bases). Looked up from germline, CDR1 is SEHNR and CDR2 is FQNEAQ (reference sequence). Trimming took 3 bases from V and 0 from J, leaving 8 bases between them. The CDR3 runs 15 residues. For the CDR3, the DNA is TGTGCCAGCAGCTTGGACAGTCCGAACACCGGGGAGCTGTTTTTT. Residues: CASSLDSPNTGELFF.

This chain uses TRBV2 with TRBJ1-1; D gene ambiguous. This CDR3 has 12 amino acids. With 8 bases removed from V and 5 bases from J, the gap between germline ends came to 12 bases. Germline-derived CDR1 and CDR2 are SNHLY and FYNNEI. The CDR3 coding sequence is TGTGCCAGCGAGGTAAGAGGGACTGAAGCTTTCTTT. Translating it yields CASEVRGTEAFF.

This chain links TRBV19 with TRBJ2-2; D possibly corresponds to TRBD1 (5 bases). CDR1 is LNHDA, CDR2 SQIVND, per germline (reference sequence). This CDR3 is built from 14 residues. Trimming took off 4 bases at V and 6 bases at J, with 12 bases between the two ends. The CDR3 spells CASSTQTVAGELFF. The CDR3 region has the DNA TGTGCCAGTAGTACGCAGACAGTCGCCGGGGAGCTGTTTTTT.